This T cell receptor beta chain was identified in a study of blood T cell repertoires in COVID-19. Overall study: Spain, Italy and the United States supplied samples that represented acute and convalescent COVID-19. T cells, B-cell-depleted T cells, or PBMCs provided the cDNA or gDNA that served as material.

Original methodology: Amplification of reference gene primers was used by the study to estimate nucleated cell counts. The table came from immunoSEQ multiplex PCR; TCRdb's copy has only in-frame clones and leaves some out. V and J calls and clone size are those listed in that table; D and trimming were worked out from the DNA. The sample lists 200,000 to 250,000 clones; roughly 80% were seen once. J lost 7 bases, V lost 4 bases, and 7 bases had no gene match. The CDR3 contains 15 residues. CDR1 SGHRS and CDR2 YFSETQ come from the germline V gene. This receptor was obtained from a woman aged 25-40 years who had recovered from COVID-19. The chain joins TRBV5-1 to TRBJ2-1, with TRBD2 matching over 11 bases. The sequencing sample was made of peripheral blood. Here the CDR3 reads CASSAVAGGGNEQFF. As DNA, the CDR3 is TGCGCCAGCAGCGCCGTAGCGGGAGGGGGAAATGAGCAGTTCTTC.